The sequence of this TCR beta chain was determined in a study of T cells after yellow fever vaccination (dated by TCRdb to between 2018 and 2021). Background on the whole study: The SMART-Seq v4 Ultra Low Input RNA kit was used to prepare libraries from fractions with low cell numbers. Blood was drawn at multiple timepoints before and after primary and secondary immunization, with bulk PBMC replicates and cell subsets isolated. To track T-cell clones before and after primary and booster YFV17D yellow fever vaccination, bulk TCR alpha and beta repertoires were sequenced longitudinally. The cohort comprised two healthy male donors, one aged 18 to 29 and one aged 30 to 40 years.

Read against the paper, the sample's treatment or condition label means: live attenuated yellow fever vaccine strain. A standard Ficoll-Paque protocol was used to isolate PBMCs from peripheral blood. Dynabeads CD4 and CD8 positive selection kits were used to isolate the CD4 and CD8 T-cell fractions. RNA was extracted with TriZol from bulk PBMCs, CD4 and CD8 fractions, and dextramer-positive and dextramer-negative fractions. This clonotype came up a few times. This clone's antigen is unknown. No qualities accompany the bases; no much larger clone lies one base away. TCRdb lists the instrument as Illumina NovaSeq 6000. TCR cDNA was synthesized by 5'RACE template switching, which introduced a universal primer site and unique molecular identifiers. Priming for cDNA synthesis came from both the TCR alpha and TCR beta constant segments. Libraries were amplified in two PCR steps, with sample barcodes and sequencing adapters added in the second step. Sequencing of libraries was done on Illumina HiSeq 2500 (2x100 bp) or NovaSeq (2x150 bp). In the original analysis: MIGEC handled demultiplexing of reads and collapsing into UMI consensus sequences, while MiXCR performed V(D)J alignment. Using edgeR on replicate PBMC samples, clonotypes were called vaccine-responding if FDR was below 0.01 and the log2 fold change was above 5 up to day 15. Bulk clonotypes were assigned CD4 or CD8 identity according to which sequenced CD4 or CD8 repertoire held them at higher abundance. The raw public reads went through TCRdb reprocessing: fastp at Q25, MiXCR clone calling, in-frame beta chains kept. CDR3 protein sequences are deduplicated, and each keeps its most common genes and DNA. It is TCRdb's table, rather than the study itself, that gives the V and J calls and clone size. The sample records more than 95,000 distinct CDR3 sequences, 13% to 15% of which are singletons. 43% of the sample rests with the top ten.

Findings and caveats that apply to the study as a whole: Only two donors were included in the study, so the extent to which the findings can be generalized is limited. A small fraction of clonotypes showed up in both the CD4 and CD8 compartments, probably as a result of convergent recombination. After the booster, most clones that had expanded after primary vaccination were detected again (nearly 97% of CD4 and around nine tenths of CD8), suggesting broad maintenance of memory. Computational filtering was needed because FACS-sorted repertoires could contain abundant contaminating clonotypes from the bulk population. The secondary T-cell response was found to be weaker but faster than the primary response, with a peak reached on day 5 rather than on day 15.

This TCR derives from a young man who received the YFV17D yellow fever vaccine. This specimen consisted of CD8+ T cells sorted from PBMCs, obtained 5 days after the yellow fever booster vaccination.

CDR3 reads: CASSYSGAGPNNEQFF. The nucleotide sequence is given as TGTGCCAGCAGTTACTCTGGGGCAGGGCCAAACAATGAGCAGTTCTTC. Here the chain combines TRBV6-5 and TRBJ2-1; the D region possibly corresponds to TRBD1 (5 bases align). From its cysteine to its phenylalanine, the CDR3 spans 16 amino acids. The entry retains the CDR3 DNA only, 48 bases that are in frame from base 1. V and J lose 0 bases and 5 bases, and a span of 14 bases separates them. From the germline V gene, CDR1 is MNHEY and CDR2 is SVGAGI.